This T cell receptor beta chain was captured by sequencing in a study of blood T cell repertoires in COVID-19. The overall study: From the United States, Italy and Spain came samples of acute and convalescent COVID-19.

V lost 3 bases, J lost 3 bases, and 4 bases stayed unmatched. CDR1 and CDR2 (germline): SGDLS, YYNGEE. The CDR3 covers 16 residues. Profiled with immunoSEQ multiplex PCR; TCRdb holds only in-frame clones, not every one. The sample has about 300,000 clones, 65% to 90% seen once. The chain joins TRBV9 to TRBJ2-2, with 11 bases aligning to TRBD1. The sequence derives from a human donor in a cohort sampled during active COVID-19. The sequenced sample was peripheral blood. CDR3 protein: CASSDRDRGYTGELFF. The CDR3 bases are TGTGCCAGCAGCGACAGGGACAGGGGGTACACCGGGGAGCTGTTTTTT.